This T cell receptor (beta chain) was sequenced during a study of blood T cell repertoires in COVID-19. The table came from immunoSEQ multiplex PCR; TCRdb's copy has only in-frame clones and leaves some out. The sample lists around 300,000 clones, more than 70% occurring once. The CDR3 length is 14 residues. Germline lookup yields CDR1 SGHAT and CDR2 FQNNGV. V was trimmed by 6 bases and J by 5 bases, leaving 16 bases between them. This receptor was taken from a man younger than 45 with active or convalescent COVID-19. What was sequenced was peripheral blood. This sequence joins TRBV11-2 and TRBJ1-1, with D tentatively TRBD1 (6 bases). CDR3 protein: CASRKGGLRTEAFF. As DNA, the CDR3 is TGTGCCAGCAGAAAGGGGGGGCTAAGGACTGAAGCTTTCTTT.